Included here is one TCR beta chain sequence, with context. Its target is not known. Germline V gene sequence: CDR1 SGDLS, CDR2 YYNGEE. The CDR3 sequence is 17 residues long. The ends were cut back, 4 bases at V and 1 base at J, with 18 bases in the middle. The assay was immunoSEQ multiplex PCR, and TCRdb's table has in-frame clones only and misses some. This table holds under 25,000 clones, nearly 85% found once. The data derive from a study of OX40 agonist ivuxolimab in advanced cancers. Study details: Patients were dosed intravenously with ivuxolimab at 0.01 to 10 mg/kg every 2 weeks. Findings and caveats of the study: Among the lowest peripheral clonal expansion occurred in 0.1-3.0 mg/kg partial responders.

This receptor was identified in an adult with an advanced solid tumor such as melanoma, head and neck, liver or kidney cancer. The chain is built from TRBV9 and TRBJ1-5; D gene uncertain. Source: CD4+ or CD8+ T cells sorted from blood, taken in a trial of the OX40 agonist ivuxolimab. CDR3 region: CASSPGLSPFSNQPQHF. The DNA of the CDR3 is TGTGCCAGCAGCCCGGGCCTCTCGCCCTTCAGCAATCAGCCCCAGCATTTT.